This T cell receptor (beta chain) stems from a study of T-cell reconstitution after alpha-beta-depleted transplantation in children. Study-level findings and limits: A year post-transplant, T-cell counts and diversity derived mostly from newly produced T cells. The study traced high day-60 TCRbeta diversity in some patients to surviving recipient T cells and thymic progenitors. As was reported, about two months after transplant, alpha-beta T cells came from several hundred expanded graft clones.

Preparing the TCRbeta library involved the use of unique molecular identifiers. TCRdb recomputed calls from the PCR reads with MiXCR, one row per CDR3 protein. Among under 70,000 distinct CDR3 sequences listed, 11% were seen once. This clonotype was detected ten times or more. The antigen remains unidentified. V was cut by 2 bases and J by 7 bases, with 9 bases left in between. CDR1 and CDR2 from the germline V gene are SGHDT and YYEEEE. This CDR3 has 12 amino acids. The TCR sequence derives from a boy aged 5 to 17 with acute myeloid leukemia, due to receive a stem cell transplant. The V and J genes are TRBV5-6 and TRBJ1-1; D unresolved. The sequencing used PBMCs, collected before TCRalphabeta/CD19-depleted stem cell transplant. The CDR3 sequence is CASSFRRNEAFF. CDR3 bases: TGTGCCAGCAGCTTTAGGCGCAATGAAGCTTTCTTT.